This is a list of T cell receptor beta chains from one sample in a study of post-analysis software for immune sequencing data. TCRdb re-derived calls from the PCR reads in MiXCR, one entry per CDR3 protein. The sample holds hundreds of thousands of distinct CDR3 sequences, 25% to 30% seen once. Sequencing input: blood. The receptors shown here come from a girl between 10 and 17 years old with multiple sclerosis. The CDR3 runs from the conserved cysteine through the conserved F or W. D genes are given only for firm matches. Rows may omit the clone size; those that give it use once, few, many or a size class.

size: NA
D: NA
V: TRBV5-5
length: 11
J: TRBJ1-4
DNA: TGTGCCAGCAGCTTAGATGAAAAACTGTTTTTT
CDR3: CASSLDEKLFF

size: NA
D: NA
V: TRBV6-6
length: 17
J: TRBJ2-1
DNA: TGTGCCAGCAGTTACTCGAGGGGTGAGAACGCTGGCAGGTTACAGTTCTTC
CDR3: CASSYSRGENAGRLQFF

size: few
D: TRBD2
V: TRBV20-1
length: 14
J: TRBJ2-1
DNA: TGCAGTGCTCATACTAGCGGGAATTACAATGAGCAGTTCTTC
CDR3: CSAHTSGNYNEQFF

size: NA
D: NA
V: TRBV10-3
length: 12
J: TRBJ2-1
DNA: TGTGCCATTAGAAGGCACAACAATGAGCAGTTCTTC
CDR3: CAIRRHNNEQFF

size: few
D: NA
V: TRBV4-1
length: 13
J: TRBJ1-6
DNA: TGCGCCAGCAGCCAAGTTTTAAATTCACCCCTCCACTTT
CDR3: CASSQVLNSPLHF

size: NA
D: TRBD2
V: TRBV5-5
length: 15
J: TRBJ2-1
DNA: TGTGCCTGCACCCTATCAGGGACTAGCGGCAATGAGCAGTTCTTC
CDR3: CACTLSGTSGNEQFF

size: NA
D: NA
V: TRBV5-1
length: 17
J: TRBJ2-4
DNA: TGCGCCAGCAGCTTGGCCAGTCCGGGAGAGTCGAAAAACATTCAGTACTTC
CDR3: CASSLASPGESKNIQYF

size: few
D: NA
V: TRBV3-1
length: 14
J: TRBJ2-1
DNA: TGTGCCAGCAGCCAAGCGACTGGTCACAATGAGCAGTTCTTC
CDR3: CASSQATGHNEQFF

size: NA
D: NA
V: TRBV15
length: 12
J: TRBJ2-5
DNA: TGTGCCACCAGCAGAGATCATGAGACCCAGTACTTC
CDR3: CATSRDHETQYF

size: NA
D: NA
V: TRBV20-1
length: 13
J: TRBJ1-2
DNA: TGCAGTGCCAAACCGGGTCCTAACTATGGCTACACCTTC
CDR3: CSAKPGPNYGYTF

size: few
D: NA
V: TRBV28
length: 15
J: TRBJ1-5
DNA: TGTGCCAGCAGTTTACATCAGGGGACGGGGCAGCCCCAGCATTTT
CDR3: CASSLHQGTGQPQHF

size: few
D: NA
V: TRBV4-2
length: 16
J: TRBJ1-2
DNA: TGTGCCAGCAGCCAAGGGGACACTGACCCAAACTATGGCTACACCTTC
CDR3: CASSQGDTDPNYGYTF

size: many
D: NA
V: TRBV7-9
length: 13
J: TRBJ2-7
DNA: TGTGCCAGCAGCTTATCGGGAGTCCACGAGCAGTACTTC
CDR3: CASSLSGVHEQYF

size: few
D: TRBD1
V: TRBV28
length: 17
J: TRBJ2-1
DNA: TGTGCCAGCAGTCCCTCGGGACAGGGCCTCTCCTACAATGAGCAGTTCTTC
CDR3: CASSPSGQGLSYNEQFF

size: few
D: NA
V: TRBV7-2
length: 14
J: TRBJ2-1
DNA: TGTGCCAGCAGCCCTCCCATCGCCTCCAATGAGCAGTTCTTC
CDR3: CASSPPIASNEQFF

size: few
D: TRBD1
V: TRBV5-1
length: 14
J: TRBJ2-1
DNA: TGCGCCAGCAGCTGGGGACAGACCTACAATGAGCAGTTCTTC
CDR3: CASSWGQTYNEQFF

size: few
D: NA
V: TRBV5-1
length: 15
J: TRBJ1-1
DNA: TGCGCCAGCAGCGACAGTCGGGCCTTTAACACTGAAGCTTTCTTT
CDR3: CASSDSRAFNTEAFF

size: NA
D: NA
V: TRBV29-1
length: 10
J: TRBJ2-5
DNA: TGCAGCGTTGAAGGTGGGACCCAGTACTTC
CDR3: CSVEGGTQYF

size: NA
D: NA
V: TRBV5-1
length: 15
J: TRBJ2-3
DNA: TGCGCCAGCAGCTTGGCCGTAGGGAACACAGATACGCAGTATTTT
CDR3: CASSLAVGNTDTQYF

size: few
D: NA
V: TRBV10-3
length: 14
J: TRBJ1-5
DNA: TGTGCCATCAGTGAGGGGGCAGGTGATCAGCCCCAGCATTTT
CDR3: CAISEGAGDQPQHF

size: NA
D: NA
V: TRBV7-2
length: 15
J: TRBJ2-7
DNA: TGTGCCAGCAGCTTAGGGCGGGATGCCTCCTACGAGCAGTACTTC
CDR3: CASSLGRDASYEQYF

size: few
D: TRBD1
V: TRBV6-6
length: 14
J: TRBJ2-6
DNA: TGTGCCACCGAGGGGGCGTCCGGGGCCAACGTCCTGACTTTC
CDR3: CATEGASGANVLTF

size: NA
D: NA
V: TRBV5-1
length: 16
J: TRBJ2-1
DNA: TGCGCCAGCAGCTTGGCCCGGCTAGGCAGCTACAATGAGCAGTTCTTC
CDR3: CASSLARLGSYNEQFF

size: few
D: NA
V: TRBV20-1
length: 13
J: TRBJ2-3
DNA: TGCAGTGCTAGGGGGACAATCACAGATACGCAGTATTTT
CDR3: CSARGTITDTQYF

size: NA
D: NA
V: TRBV28
length: 15
J: TRBJ1-5
DNA: TGTGCCAGCAGCAAGCCCGACTCTAGCAATCAGCCCCAGCATTTT
CDR3: CASSKPDSSNQPQHF

size: NA
D: NA
V: TRBV12-3/TRBV12-4
length: 15
J: TRBJ1-2
DNA: TGTGCCAGCAGTTTAACAGGCCCCCGGGGCTATGGCTACACCTTC
CDR3: CASSLTGPRGYGYTF

size: NA
D: TRBD1
V: TRBV7-2
length: 16
J: TRBJ2-7
DNA: TGTGCCAGCAGTTTCCAATCAGGGGGCGCGGTTTACGAGCAGTACTTC
CDR3: CASSFQSGGAVYEQYF

size: few
D: NA
V: TRBV5-1
length: 15
J: TRBJ2-1
DNA: TGCGCCAGCAGCTCCCAAACTATACTAGTCAATGAGCAGTTCTTC
CDR3: CASSSQTILVNEQFF

size: NA
D: TRBD1
V: TRBV11-2
length: 12
J: TRBJ1-2
DNA: TGTGCCAGCAGCAATAGACAGGGGGGCTGCACCTTC
CDR3: CASSNRQGGCTF

size: NA
D: TRBD2
V: TRBV28
length: 14
J: TRBJ2-1
DNA: TGTGCCAGCAGAACCGGGACTAGCGGGAGGGAGCAGTTCTTC
CDR3: CASRTGTSGREQFF

size: few
D: NA
V: TRBV20-1
length: 13
J: TRBJ2-7
DNA: TGCAGTGCTATAGGCGGGACACAGTACGAGCAGTACTTC
CDR3: CSAIGGTQYEQYF

size: NA
D: NA
V: TRBV7-8
length: 13
J: TRBJ1-1
DNA: TGTGCCAGCAGCTTAGTTCAGGGGATGGGCGCTTTCTTT
CDR3: CASSLVQGMGAFF

size: NA
D: NA
V: TRBV5-5
length: 14
J: TRBJ1-2
DNA: TGTGCCAGCAGCTCCCTCCGGGACTTCGCTGGCTACACCTTC
CDR3: CASSSLRDFAGYTF

size: NA
D: TRBD1
V: TRBV5-5
length: 17
J: TRBJ1-2
DNA: TGTGCCAGCAGCTCACCCGACGGACAGGCCCTTAAGTATGGCTACACCTTC
CDR3: CASSSPDGQALKYGYTF

size: NA
D: TRBD2
V: TRBV10-3
length: 14
J: TRBJ2-1
DNA: TGTGCCATCAGGGGGACTAGCGAGACCCTAATTCAGTTCTTC
CDR3: CAIRGTSETLIQFF

size: NA
D: TRBD1
V: TRBV6-5
length: 16
J: TRBJ2-1
DNA: TGTGCCAGCAGTTACTCGTCCGGGACAGGGGGCAATGAGCAGTTCTTC
CDR3: CASSYSSGTGGNEQFF

size: NA
D: NA
V: TRBV25-1
length: 15
J: TRBJ2-3
DNA: TGTGCCAGCAGCCCCGCAGGGACAAGCACAGATACGCAGTATTTT
CDR3: CASSPAGTSTDTQYF

size: few
D: NA
V: TRBV7-2
length: 15
J: TRBJ1-5
DNA: TGTGCCAGCAGCTGGAGTGGGGGTCTCCAACAGCCCCAGCATTTT
CDR3: CASSWSGGLQQPQHF

size: NA
D: NA
V: TRBV5-1
length: 11
J: TRBJ1-2
DNA: TGCGCCAGCAGCGGACGGGGTGGCTACACCTTC
CDR3: CASSGRGGYTF

size: many
D: NA
V: TRBV10-3
length: 15
J: TRBJ2-1
DNA: TGTGCCATCAGTGACCCCTCAGGGACCTACAATGAGCAGTTCTTC
CDR3: CAISDPSGTYNEQFF

size: NA
D: NA
V: TRBV18
length: 14
J: TRBJ1-6
DNA: TGTGCCAGCTCACCACAGGGGGGGAATTCACCCCTCCACTTT
CDR3: CASSPQGGNSPLHF

size: NA
D: NA
V: TRBV4-1
length: 13
J: TRBJ1-1
DNA: TGCGCCAGCAGCCTGAGGGGGGTGACTGAAGCTTTCTTT
CDR3: CASSLRGVTEAFF

size: NA
D: NA
V: TRBV10-3
length: 13
J: TRBJ2-1
DNA: TGTGCCATGGGGGTAGGGGCGGACAATGAGCGGTTCTTC
CDR3: CAMGVGADNERFF

size: few
D: NA
V: TRBV4-2
length: 13
J: TRBJ2-3
DNA: TGTGCCAGCAGCCCCCACAGTTCAGATACGCAGTATTTT
CDR3: CASSPHSSDTQYF

size: NA
D: TRBD1
V: TRBV12-3/TRBV12-4
length: 15
J: TRBJ2-4
DNA: TGTGCCAGCAGTTCGGCACAGGGGGCCAAAAACATTCAGTACTTC
CDR3: CASSSAQGAKNIQYF

size: once
D: TRBD2
V: TRBV28
length: 17
J: TRBJ2-7
DNA: TGTGCCAGCAGTTCCTTTAGCGGGGGGGCTTCTAGTTACGAGCAGTACTTC
CDR3: CASSSFSGGASSYEQYF

size: many
D: NA
V: TRBV28
length: 13
J: TRBJ1-2
DNA: TGTGCCAGCAGCTTGGGGGTGGGATATGGCTACACCTTC
CDR3: CASSLGVGYGYTF

size: few
D: NA
V: TRBV24-1
length: 18
J: TRBJ2-5
DNA: TGTGCCACCAGTGGGCCCCTCGGGGTCGGAGAAATAAAAGAGACCCAGTACTTC
CDR3: CATSGPLGVGEIKETQYF

size: once
D: TRBD1
V: TRBV7-9
length: 15
J: TRBJ2-4
DNA: TGTGCCAGCAGCGAAATACAGGGGGCCAAAAACATTCAGTACTTC
CDR3: CASSEIQGAKNIQYF

size: NA
D: TRBD1
V: TRBV5-1
length: 17
J: TRBJ1-2
DNA: TGCGCCAGCAGCTTGGCCGGGACAGGGACGGGACCTTATGGCCACACCTTC
CDR3: CASSLAGTGTGPYGHTF

size: few
D: NA
V: TRBV6-1
length: 13
J: TRBJ1-2
DNA: TGTGCCAGCCCATCGGGGGCCGTCTATGGCTACACCTTC
CDR3: CASPSGAVYGYTF

size: NA
D: TRBD2
V: TRBV12-3/TRBV12-4
length: 15
J: TRBJ2-1
DNA: TGTGCCAGCACCGTCAAGCGGGACGTCTACAATGAGCAGTTCTTC
CDR3: CASTVKRDVYNEQFF

size: NA
D: NA
V: TRBV24-1
length: 15
J: TRBJ2-1
DNA: TGTGCCACCAGTGATTTGTCTCCTGGGTCCAATGAGCAGTTCTTC
CDR3: CATSDLSPGSNEQFF